The source of this T cell receptor beta chain is a study of spatial heterogeneity in lung cancer. Time point specified: sample taken at primary tumor resection. Germline values: CDR1 MNHNY, CDR2 SVGAGI (reference sequence). The CDR3 length is 14 residues. TCRdb analysed the 5' RACE reads with MiXCR anew, one entry per CDR3 protein. Counted here are 24,000 or so distinct CDR3 sequences, roughly 9% occurring once; the ten biggest clones make up approximately 7.7%. Points on this clonotype: Antigen specificity is unknown. One junction end disagrees with the germline gene, perhaps due to a read error.

Overall study results and limits: Tumor mutation count correlated with how many alpha and beta TCRs expanded intratumorally.

Sequencing was performed on lung tumor tissue, taken at surgery. This receptor was identified in a male donor with early-stage non-small cell lung cancer. The rearrangement links TRBV6-6 to TRBJ1-1, with D perhaps TRBD1 (6 bases). CDR3 region: CASSYDVGGPEAFF. DNA of the CDR3: TGTGCTAGCAGTTACGACGTGGGGGGCCCTGAAGCTTTCTTT.